The following is a T cell receptor (beta chain) sequence with its context. What it binds is unknown. TCRdb re-derived calls from the 5' RACE reads in MiXCR, one entry per CDR3 protein. Here the sample spans 1.5 million or so distinct CDR3 sequences, less than 35% being singletons. This specimen belongs to a study of identical twins. Per germline, CDR1 DFQATT and CDR2 SNEGSKA (reference sequence). The CDR3 totals 18 residues. Study findings and constraints: In beta out-of-frame sequences, the excess sharing between twins was weaker.

This TCR came from a newborn girl in good health. Sequencing input: cord blood. The V and J genes are TRBV20-1 and TRBJ2-5; 10 positions agree with TRBD2. The end of the DNA is better explained by TRBJ2-7, so the J call may be wrong. This CDR3 is CSARGGASGGKPRYEQYF. The DNA of the CDR3 is TGCAGTGCTAGAGGGGGGGCTAGCGGGGGTAAACCACGCTACGAGCAGTACTTC.